Presented here are 10 T cell receptor beta chains from one specimen sequenced in a study of T cell repertoires in cytomegalovirus infection. TCRdb processed the reads anew with MiXCR; each CDR3 protein has one entry. This table has 200,000 to 300,000 distinct CDR3 sequences, roughly 15% appearing once. Sequenced input: PBMCs. These TCRs come from a human donor in good health (CMV status not recorded). Some clones in this sample may be carry-over from other donors' samples.

Ten or more counts support this clonotype. The CDR3 spells CASSRIREKLFF. The CDR3 DNA follows: TGTGCCAGCAGCAGGATTAGGGAAAAACTGTTTTTT. This rearrangement joins TRBV7-2 to TRBJ1-4, with D unclear. Trimming took 5 bases from V and 8 from J, leaving 9 bases between them. Germline CDR1 and CDR2: SGHTA and FQGNSA. The CDR3 is made up of 12 amino acids.

The chain links TRBV7-9 to TRBJ2-5; no clear D gene. In germline, CDR1 is SEHNR, CDR2 FQNEAQ (reference sequence). Trimming took off 2 bases at V and 2 bases at J, with 15 bases between the two ends. The CDR3 is made up of 16 amino acids. DNA for the CDR3: TGTGCCAGCAGCTTATCGACCCGGAGTCCTCAAGAGACCCAGTACTTC. Amino acid sequence: CASSLSTRSPQETQYF.

V and J are TRBV5-6 and TRBJ1-2; D remains ambiguous. V gave up 3 bases and J gave up 7 bases, with 16 bases separating them. The CDR3 loop spans 14 amino acids. Germline V gives CDR1 SGHDT, CDR2 YYEEEE. The CDR3 nucleotides are TGTGCCAGCAGCTCATACGCCGGACGGAGTGGCTACACCTTC. This encodes CASSSYAGRSGYTF.

This rearrangement joins TRBV7-9 to TRBJ2-7; 10 bases agree with TRBD2. J was trimmed by 4 bases and V by 5 bases; bases with no gene match: 8. The CDR3 sequence is 15 residues long. Germline V gives CDR1 SEHNR, CDR2 FQNEAQ (reference sequence). The CDR3 loop is CASSPPGLALYEQYF. The CDR3 DNA is TGTGCCAGCAGCCCCCCGGGACTAGCGCTATACGAGCAGTACTTC.

A few counts support this clonotype. The chain combines TRBV29-1 with TRBJ2-1; 10 bases agree with TRBD2. This CDR3 is built from 12 residues. In germline, CDR1 is SQVTM, CDR2 ANQGSEA. V was pared by 7 bases and J by 8 bases, with 5 bases of the junction left unmatched. This CDR3 reads CSGGLAQYEQFF. The DNA for the CDR3 is TGCAGCGGGGGACTAGCGCAATATGAGCAGTTCTTC.

In its sample, this clonotype was seen a few times. The V call is TRBV7-2, the J call TRBJ1-3; D perhaps matches TRBD1 (6 bases). V dropped 5 bases and J dropped 0 bases, with 14 bases sitting between them. Germline V gives CDR1 SGHTA, CDR2 FQGNSA. The CDR3 runs 16 residues. This CDR3 is CASSPPGAASGNTIYF. DNA for the CDR3: TGTGCCAGCAGCCCCCCAGGGGCGGCCTCTGGAAACACCATATATTTT.

The rearrangement links TRBV4-1 to TRBJ1-2; no reliable D call. Trimming left V 1 base short and J 0 bases short, with 6 bases between. Germline V gives CDR1 MGHRA, CDR2 YSYEKL. The CDR3 extends over 14 amino acids. Here the CDR3 DNA reads TGCGCCAGCAGCCAAGGGAGAGCTAACTATGGCTACACCTTC. This translates into CASSQGRANYGYTF.

In this sample, this clonotype turned up a few times. The V call is TRBV20-1, the J call TRBJ2-2; D possibly corresponds to TRBD1 (6 bases). The CDR3 consists of 14 residues. Trimming stripped 4 bases from V and 2 bases from J, with 11 bases between. Germline V CDR1 and CDR2: DFQATT, SNEGSKA (reference sequence). In DNA form, the CDR3 reads TGCAGTGCTAAGAGGGGGTTAAACACCGGGGAGCTGTTTTTT. This codes for CSAKRGLNTGELFF.

The rearrangement uses TRBV28 and TRBJ2-7; possibly TRBD2 for D (6 bases). Trimming took 9 bases from V and 6 from J, leaving 15 bases between them. CDR1 MDHEN and CDR2 SYDVKM come from the germline V gene. The CDR3 spans 12 residues. This chain's CDR3 is CASGEARSEQYF. In DNA form, the CDR3 reads TGTGCCAGTGGGGAGGCCCGGAGCGAGCAGTACTTC.

This clonotype occurred many times. The rearrangement uses TRBV7-6 and TRBJ2-3, with 8 bases that match TRBD1. The CDR3 spans 17 residues. Germline CDR1 SGHVS, CDR2 FNYEAQ. J lost 2 bases, V lost 1 base, and 8 bases had no gene match. As DNA, the CDR3 is TGTGCCAGCAGCTTAGTGGGGACAGGCTTGATCACAGATACGCAGTATTTT. As protein: CASSLVGTGLITDTQYF.